A selection of T cell receptor beta chains follows, all from one sample in a study of T cell responses to AZD1222 COVID-19 vaccine. TCRdb's table, derived via immunoSEQ multiplex PCR, lists solely in-frame clones and lacks some. Of fewer than 120,000 clones listed, roughly 89% were seen once; the top ten hold roughly 15%. This specimen consisted of peripheral blood, obtained 28 days after the second AZD1222 dose. These receptors all stem from an adult who received the AZD1222 COVID-19 vaccine. The CDR3 runs from the conserved cysteine through the conserved F or W. The order of the fields is clone size, V gene, D gene, J gene, CDR3 DNA, CDR3 protein. A D gene is named only where the DNA matches it firmly. A row's size may be missing; if present it is once, few, many or a size class.

size: .; V: TRBV5-6; D: TRBD1; J: TRBJ1-5; DNA: TGTGCCAGCAGCTTGGGAGATTTCGCAGGGGGTAAGCCCCAGCATTTT; CDR3: CASSLGDFAGGKPQHF
size: .; V: TRBV15; D: TRBD1; J: TRBJ2-1; DNA: TGTGCCACCAGCAGAAGAGGACAGGGCGAGCAGTTCTTC; CDR3: CATSRRGQGEQFF
size: .; V: TRBV5-5; D: .; J: TRBJ1-3; DNA: TGTGCCAGCAGCCCACAGGGTGTATCAAGAAACACCATATATTTT; CDR3: CASSPQGVSRNTIYF
size: .; V: TRBV29-1; D: .; J: TRBJ1-3; DNA: TGCAGCGTTGTCGCATCTGCTGGAAACACCATATATTTT; CDR3: CSVVASAGNTIYF
size: .; V: TRBV5-8; D: .; J: TRBJ1-1; DNA: TGTGCCAGCAGCTTGGAACGGAACACTGAAGCTTTCTTT; CDR3: CASSLERNTEAFF
size: .; V: TRBV28; D: .; J: TRBJ1-2; DNA: TGTGCGCTCCGGGACGTTACTAACTATGGCTACACCTTC; CDR3: CALRDVTNYGYTF
size: few; V: TRBV4-2; D: .; J: TRBJ1-6; DNA: TGTGCCAGCAGCCAAGATCTAACAGGGACAAATAATTCACCCCTCCACTTT; CDR3: CASSQDLTGTNNSPLHF
size: once; V: TRBV27; D: .; J: TRBJ1-1; DNA: TGTGCCAGCAGTTTATGGGAGAACACTGAAGCTTTCTTT; CDR3: CASSLWENTEAFF
size: .; V: TRBV5-8; D: .; J: TRBJ1-5; DNA: TGTGCCAGCAGCCCCCGTCTCGGGGGCAATCAGCCCCAGCATTTT; CDR3: CASSPRLGGNQPQHF
size: .; V: TRBV5-1; D: TRBD1; J: TRBJ1-1; DNA: TGCGCCAGCAGCTCGCAGAGTCCACAGGGGTTAGGTGAAGCTTTCTTT; CDR3: CASSSQSPQGLGEAFF
size: .; V: TRBV5-1; D: TRBD2; J: TRBJ2-2; DNA: TGCGCCAGCAGCTTGAGTCTAGCGGGAGGAGGCGGGGAGCTGTTTTTT; CDR3: CASSLSLAGGGGELFF
size: few; V: TRBV11-2; D: TRBD1; J: TRBJ2-7; DNA: TGTGCCAGCAGCTCCGACAGGGCCCGTTGGGAGCAGTACTTC; CDR3: CASSSDRARWEQYF
size: once; V: TRBV5-1; D: TRBD2; J: TRBJ2-3; DNA: TGCGCCAGCAGCCCGGGGACTAGCGGGGGGACAGATACGCAGTATTTT; CDR3: CASSPGTSGGTDTQYF
size: .; V: TRBV11-2; D: .; J: TRBJ1-4; DNA: TGTGCCAGCAGTTTCTCAACGGCTAATGAAAAACTGTTTTTT; CDR3: CASSFSTANEKLFF
size: .; V: TRBV19; D: .; J: TRBJ2-7; DNA: TGTGCCAGTAGTATAGATGCTGAGTGGGGGCTAAACGAGCAGTACTTC; CDR3: CASSIDAEWGLNEQYF
size: .; V: TRBV7-9; D: .; J: TRBJ2-7; DNA: TGTGCCAGCAGCTCACAGGGTAACGAGCAGTACTTC; CDR3: CASSSQGNEQYF
size: .; V: TRBV19; D: TRBD1; J: TRBJ2-4; DNA: TGTGCCACCTCAGGGGGCTTGGTCAAAAACATTCAGTACTTC; CDR3: CATSGGLVKNIQYF
size: .; V: TRBV5-1; D: .; J: TRBJ1-1; DNA: TGCGCCAGCAGCACCGTCGGGGGGCAAGAGGAAGCTTTCTTT; CDR3: CASSTVGGQEEAFF
size: once; V: TRBV29-1; D: .; J: TRBJ1-3; DNA: TGCAGCGTTCTGGGTGAGGCAAACACCATATATTTT; CDR3: CSVLGEANTIYF
size: .; V: TRBV11-3; D: .; J: TRBJ1-4; DNA: TGTGCCAGCAGCCCCCCCGAAGCAACTAATGAAAAACTGTTTTTT; CDR3: CASSPPEATNEKLFF
size: once; V: TRBV2; D: .; J: TRBJ1-2; DNA: TGTGCCAGCAGTTTCGACGGTCGCGGCTATGGCTACACCTTC; CDR3: CASSFDGRGYGYTF
size: .; V: TRBV5-4; D: TRBD2; J: TRBJ2-1; DNA: TGTGCCAGCAGCTTTGGCGGGGGGGCAGGAAATGAGCAGTTCTTC; CDR3: CASSFGGGAGNEQFF
size: .; V: TRBV7-9; D: TRBD2; J: TRBJ2-1; DNA: TGTGCCAGCAGCCTTACCATAGCGGGAGTTTGGAACAATGAGCAGTTCTTC; CDR3: CASSLTIAGVWNNEQFF